The entry that follows covers one T cell receptor beta chain sequence. The conserved final phenylalanine or tryptophan is absent from the CDR3, which likely points to a read error. Amplification targeted TCR beta CDR3 regions from RNA transcripts. First-round RT-PCR of the TCR CDR3 relied on the HTBI primer set. TCRdb used MiXCR to reprocess the multiplex PCR reads, holding one entry per CDR3 protein. The sample includes around 700,000 distinct CDR3 sequences, just over 35% seen only once; the top ten take 30% to 40%. This sample was taken from a study of T cells in Graves' hyperthyroidism and ophthalmopathy. Study summary: It was at initial diagnosis, before any treatment, that peripheral blood was collected.

The CDR3 has 15 residues. Germline CDR1 SNHLY, CDR2 FYNNEI. Participants, patients aged 18 to 65, had newly diagnosed hyperthyroidism with a duration under 2 months. Diagnostic decisions used clinical symptoms, serum thyroxine and TRAb, thyroid ultrasound and orbital computed tomography. From roughly 9.2 ml of fresh peripheral blood, PBMCs were isolated. The sequenced sample was blood. This TCR derives from a woman in her forties with Graves' hyperthyroidism. The chain is built from TRBV2 and TRBJ1-6; D is unresolved. The chain's CDR3 is CASRGPSSYNPPLHL. The CDR3 DNA follows: TGTGCCAGCAGAGGTCCGAGCTCCTATAATCCACCCCTCCACCTT.